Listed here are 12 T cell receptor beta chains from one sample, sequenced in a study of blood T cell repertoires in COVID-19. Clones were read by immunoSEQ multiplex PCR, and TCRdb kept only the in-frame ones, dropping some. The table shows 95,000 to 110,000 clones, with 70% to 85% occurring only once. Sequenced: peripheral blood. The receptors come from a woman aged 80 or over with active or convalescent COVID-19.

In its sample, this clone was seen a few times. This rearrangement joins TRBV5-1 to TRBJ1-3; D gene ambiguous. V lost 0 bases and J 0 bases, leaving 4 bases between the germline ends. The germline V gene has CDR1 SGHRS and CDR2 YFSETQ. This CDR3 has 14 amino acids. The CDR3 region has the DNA TGCGCCAGCAGCTTGGCTACCTCTGGAAACACCATATATTTT. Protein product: CASSLATSGNTIYF.

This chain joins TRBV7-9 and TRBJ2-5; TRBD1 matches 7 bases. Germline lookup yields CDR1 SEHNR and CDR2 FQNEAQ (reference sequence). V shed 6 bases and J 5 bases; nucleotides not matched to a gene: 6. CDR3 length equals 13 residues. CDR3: CASSTGVRETQYF. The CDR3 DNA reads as TGTGCCAGCAGTACAGGGGTGCGGGAGACCCAGTACTTC.

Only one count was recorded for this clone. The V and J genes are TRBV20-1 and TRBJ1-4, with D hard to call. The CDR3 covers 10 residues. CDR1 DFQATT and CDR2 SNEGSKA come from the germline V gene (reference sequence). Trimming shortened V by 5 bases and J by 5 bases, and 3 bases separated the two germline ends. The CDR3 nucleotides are TGCAGTGCTCAAAATGAAAAACTGTTTTTT. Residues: CSAQNEKLFF.

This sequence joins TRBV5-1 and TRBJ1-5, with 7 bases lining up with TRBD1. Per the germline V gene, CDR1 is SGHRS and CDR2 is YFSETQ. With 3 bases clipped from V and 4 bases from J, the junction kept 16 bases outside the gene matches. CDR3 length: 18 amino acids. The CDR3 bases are TGCGCCAGCAGCTCTCAGGACAGGCCTTTACAACTTAATCAGCCCCAGCATTTT. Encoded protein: CASSSQDRPLQLNQPQHF.

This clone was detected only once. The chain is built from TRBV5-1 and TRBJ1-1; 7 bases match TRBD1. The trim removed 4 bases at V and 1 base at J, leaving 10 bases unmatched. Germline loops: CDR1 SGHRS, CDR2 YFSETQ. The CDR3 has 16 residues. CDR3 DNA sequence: TGCGCCAGCAGCCTTCGACAGGGCGGAACGAACACTGAAGCTTTCTTT. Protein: CASSLRQGGTNTEAFF.

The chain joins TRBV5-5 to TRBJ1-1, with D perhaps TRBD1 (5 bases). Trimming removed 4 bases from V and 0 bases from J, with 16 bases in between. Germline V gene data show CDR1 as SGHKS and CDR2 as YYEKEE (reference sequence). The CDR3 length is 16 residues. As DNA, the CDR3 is TGTGCCAGCAGCCGCGGGACGGGATCCATGAACACTGAAGCTTTCTTT. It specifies CASSRGTGSMNTEAFF.

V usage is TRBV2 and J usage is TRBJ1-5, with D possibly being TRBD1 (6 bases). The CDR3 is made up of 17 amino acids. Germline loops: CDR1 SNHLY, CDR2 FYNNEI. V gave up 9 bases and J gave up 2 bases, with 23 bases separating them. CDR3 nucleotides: TGTGCCAGTCCCCGGGCCCGCACAGGGAGGGGCAATCAGCCCCAGCATTTT. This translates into CASPRARTGRGNQPQHF.

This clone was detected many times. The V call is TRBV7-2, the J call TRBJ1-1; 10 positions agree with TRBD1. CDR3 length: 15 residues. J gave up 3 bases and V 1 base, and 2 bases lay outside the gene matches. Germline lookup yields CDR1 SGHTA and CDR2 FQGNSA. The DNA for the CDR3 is TGTGCCAGCAGCTTAGTGGGACAGGGGTACACTGAAGCTTTCTTT. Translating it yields CASSLVGQGYTEAFF.

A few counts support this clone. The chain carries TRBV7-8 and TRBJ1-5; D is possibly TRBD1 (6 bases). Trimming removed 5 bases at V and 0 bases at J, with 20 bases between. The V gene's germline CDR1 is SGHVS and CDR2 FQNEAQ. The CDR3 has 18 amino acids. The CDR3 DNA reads TGTGCCAGCAGCACACGGGGGGCAAGTGGTTATAGCAATCAGCCCCAGCATTTT. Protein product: CASSTRGASGYSNQPQHF.

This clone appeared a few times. The CDR3 DNA follows: TGTGCCAGCAGCTCGACAGGGGGATCTTTGAATTCACCCCTCCACTTT. Encoded protein: CASSSTGGSLNSPLHF. This sequence joins TRBV7-9 and TRBJ1-6, with 9 bases fitting TRBD1. The CDR3 contains 16 residues. After removal of 4 bases from V and 7 bases from J, the junction contained 8 bases not matched to a gene. Germline V CDR1 and CDR2: SEHNR, FQNEAQ (reference sequence).

The DNA for the CDR3 is TGTGCCAGCAGTTTATCAGCGGGACAGGGACCTGGAAACACCATATATTTT. Its translation is CASSLSAGQGPGNTIYF. The rearrangement uses TRBV28 and TRBJ1-3; 9 nucleotides agree with TRBD1. Trimming cost V 1 base and J 2 bases; bases outside gene matches: 6. CDR1 is MDHEN, CDR2 SYDVKM, per germline. The CDR3 is made up of 17 amino acids.

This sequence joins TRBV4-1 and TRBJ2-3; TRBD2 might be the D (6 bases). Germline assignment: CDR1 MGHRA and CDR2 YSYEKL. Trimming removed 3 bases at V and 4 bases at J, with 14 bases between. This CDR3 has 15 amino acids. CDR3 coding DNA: TGCGCCAGCAGCCATCCGGGACTTAGCGCAGATACGCAGTATTTT. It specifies CASSHPGLSADTQYF.